The subject of this entry is one TCR beta chain. Its antigen is unidentified. The data derive from a study of cytomegalovirus exposure and HLA in healthy donors. The PCR had 60 Vbeta and 13 Jbeta primers. The data were produced by immunoSEQ multiplex PCR, yet TCRdb's version contains in-frame clones alone and is incomplete. The data hold about 120,000 clones, with 80% observed a single time. General study findings and limits: Reportedly, fewer N-insertions than the approximately 690-donor mean appeared in an Asian-associated ancestry cluster in a later analysis.

Sequencing input: PBMCs. The receptor was derived from a female donor in good health and CMV-seropositive.

The CDR3 region has the DNA TGTGCCAGCAGTCTCTACAATGAGCAGTTCTTC. Protein: CASSLYNEQFF. V is TRBV27 and J is TRBJ2-1, with D uncertain. The CDR3 is made up of 11 amino acids. Trimming pared 5 bases from V and 3 bases from J, leaving 2 bases between. Per the germline V gene, CDR1 is MNHEY and CDR2 is SMNVEV (reference sequence).